The 21 T cell receptor beta chains given below trace back to one sample, sequenced in a study of beta chain features in type 1 diabetes. The study reverse transcribed the entire isolated RNA, so it sequenced expressed TCRB transcripts. The protocol was immunoSEQ multiplex PCR, while the TCRdb copy is restricted to in-frame clones and leaves out a portion. The sample carries 350,000 to 450,000 clones, about 15% recorded once. The sequencing input was naive CD4+ T cells from blood. The receptors derive from a man aged 25 to 40 in good health.

There are a few counts of this clone. This sample also contains other DNA sequences that code for the same CDR3. The V gene is TRBV9, the J gene TRBJ2-2; D is undetermined. Between the trimmed V and J ends, which lost 0 bases and 7 bases, there was a span of 4 bases. The CDR3 totals 12 residues. From germline, CDR1 is SGDLS and CDR2 YYNGEE. In DNA, the CDR3 is TGTGCCAGCAGCGTAGGCGGCGGGGAGCTGTTTTTT. Protein: CASSVGGGELFF. The full variable domain, rest sourced from reference TRBV9 and TRBJ2-2, is DSGVTQTPKHLITATGQRVTLRCSPRSGDLSVYWYQQSLDQGLQFLIQYYNGEERAKGNILERFSAQQFPDLHSELNLSSLELGDSALYFCASSVGGGELFFGEGSRLTVL.

This clone was picked up a small number of times. Distinct nucleotide sequences in the sample also encode this CDR3. The chain joins TRBV20-1 to TRBJ2-3; D unclear. The CDR3 is 10 amino acids. Germline assignment: CDR1 DFQATT and CDR2 SNEGSKA (reference sequence). V lost 6 bases to trimming and J lost 4 bases, with 5 bases between them. The CDR3 loop is CSATADTQYF. The CDR3 nucleotides read TGCAGTGCGACGGCAGATACGCAGTATTTT.

The genes are TRBV2 and TRBJ2-7, with D perhaps TRBD1 (6 bases). Trimming removed 4 bases from V and 7 bases from J, with 17 bases in between. Germline loops: CDR1 SNHLY, CDR2 FYNNEI. The CDR3 contains 14 residues. CDR3 DNA: TGTGCCAGCAGTGCGGTGGCAGGGGTAGGAGAGCAGTACGTC. This sequence encodes CASSAVAGVGEQYV.

The chain recombines TRBV10-3 with TRBJ1-1, with unresolved D. Germline values: CDR1 ENHRY, CDR2 SYGVKD. CDR3 length: 13 amino acids. Trimming took 2 bases from V and 11 from J, leaving 15 bases between them. The CDR3 protein is CAISEGQAPGAFF. In DNA form, the CDR3 reads TGTGCCATCAGTGAGGGGCAGGCCCCTGGGGCTTTCTTT.

V usage is TRBV4-3 and J usage is TRBJ1-2; 11 bases agree with TRBD1. CDR1 is LGHNA, CDR2 YSLEER, per germline. This CDR3 is built from 17 residues. V gave up 1 base and J gave up 2 bases; unmatched junction bases: 6. CDR3 coding DNA: TGCGCCAGCAGCCAAGCCCTCCGGGACAGGGGGAACTATGGCTACACCTTC. Translation gives CASSQALRDRGNYGYTF.

The chain employs TRBV14 and TRBJ1-3, with no clear D. This CDR3 spans 14 amino acids. From germline, CDR1 is SGHDN and CDR2 FVKESK. Deletions cut 1 base from V and 0 bases from J, with 4 bases between. CDR3 sequence reads: CASSQVASGNTIYF. DNA for the CDR3: TGTGCCAGCAGCCAAGTTGCCTCTGGAAACACCATATATTTT. Looking up the rest from reference TRBV14 and TRBJ1-3 gives the full variable domain: EAGVTQFPSHSVIEKGQTVTLRCDPISGHDNLYWYRRVMGKEIKFLLHFVKESKQDESGMPNNRFLAERTGGTYSTLKVQPAELEDSGVYFCASSQVASGNTIYFGEGSWLTVV.

This clone was seen at least ten times. This same CDR3 is encoded by further DNA sequences in the sample. The chain links TRBV7-2 to TRBJ2-5; D uncertain. Trimming took off 1 base at V and 4 bases at J, with 1 base between the two ends. Germline V gives CDR1 SGHTA, CDR2 FQGNSA. This CDR3 spans 11 amino acids. As DNA, the CDR3 is TGTGCCAGCAGCTTAGTAGAGACCCAGTACTTC. Translation: CASSLVETQYF. Full variable domain (remainder filled in from reference TRBV7-2 and TRBJ2-5): GAGVSQSPSNKVTEKGKDVELRCDPISGHTALYWYRQSLGQGLEFLIYFQGNSAPDKSGLPSDRFSAERTGGSVSTLTIQRTQQEDSAVYLCASSLVETQYFGPGTRLLVL.

The chain employs TRBV30 and TRBJ2-7; D is ambiguous. Germline V gives CDR1 GTSNPN, CDR2 SVGIG (reference sequence). V was pared by 2 bases and J by 2 bases, with 10 bases between. CDR3 length: 13 amino acids. CDR3 DNA: TGTGCCTGGAGTCAAGGGTACACCTACGAGCAGTACGTC. It translates to CAWSQGYTYEQYV.

There are a few counts of this clone. The rearrangement joins TRBV4-2 to TRBJ1-2, with 8 bases fitting TRBD1. Trimming cost V 4 bases and J 4 bases; bases outside gene matches: 8. This CDR3 spans 15 amino acids. Germline CDR1 reads LGHNA; CDR2 reads YNFKEQ. The DNA for the CDR3 is TGTGCCAGCAGCCCTGGACAGGGTCGCAGCTATGGCTACACCTTC. Its translation is CASSPGQGRSYGYTF.

This rearrangement joins TRBV7-6 to TRBJ1-5, with 7 bases fitting TRBD1. The CDR3 totals 17 residues. Germline V gene data show CDR1 as SGHVS and CDR2 as FNYEAQ. V shed 0 bases, J shed 6 bases, and the junction held 11 bases outside the gene matches. CDR3: CASSLARGGGMFQPQHF. CDR3 bases: TGTGCCAGCAGCTTAGCGCGCGGAGGGGGCATGTTTCAGCCCCAGCATTTT.

This clone was found a few times. The V gene is TRBV6-5, the J gene TRBJ2-5; 10 positions match TRBD2. This CDR3 comprises 16 residues. Germline-derived CDR1 and CDR2 are MNHEY and SVGAGI. Trimming took 1 base from V and 1 from J; bases not matched to a gene: 3. CDR3 bases: TGTGCCAGCAGTTACTGGCAGCGGGAGGGCCAAGAGACCCAGTACTTC. Its protein product is CASSYWQREGQETQYF.

The rearrangement joins TRBV7-8 to TRBJ2-7, with D possibly matching TRBD2 (6 bases). Germline CDR1 reads SGHVS; CDR2 reads FQNEAQ. The CDR3 extends over 15 amino acids. Between the trimmed V and J ends, which lost 5 bases and 2 bases, there was a span of 16 bases. The chain's CDR3 is CASSLTGTVAYEQYF. The CDR3 DNA reads TGTGCCAGCAGCCTTACCGGGACTGTGGCCTACGAGCAGTACTTC.

This clone was seen repeatedly, ten times or more. V gene TRBV23-1 combines with J gene TRBJ2-7; D not certain. TRBV23-1 is assigned to the ORF class and has an uncertain function. V was trimmed by 4 bases and J by 3 bases, leaving 10 bases between them. The CDR3 consists of 13 residues. CDR3 amino acids: CASSRQSRYEQYV. CDR3 sequence (DNA): TGCGCCAGCAGTCGTCAATCCCGCTACGAGCAGTACGTC.

This clone showed up just a few times. V usage is TRBV7-9 and J usage is TRBJ1-2, with unresolved D. Trimming pared 5 bases from V and 7 bases from J, leaving 11 bases between. Germline V lookup: CDR1 SEHNR, CDR2 FQNEAQ (reference sequence). The CDR3 contains 12 residues. CDR3 region: CASSAVDRGYTF. The CDR3 DNA reads TGTGCCAGCAGCGCGGTGGACCGTGGCTACACCTTC.

This rearrangement joins TRBV6-6 to TRBJ2-3; possibly TRBD1 for D (5 bases). In germline, CDR1 is MNHNY, CDR2 SVGAGI (reference sequence). Trimming removed 6 bases from V and 2 bases from J, with 15 bases in between. The CDR3 is 15 amino acids. CDR3 in DNA: TGTGCCAGCAGCTACAGGCCTGAGTCCACAGATACGCAGTATTTT. This codes for CASSYRPESTDTQYF.

This clone was detected a few times. V is TRBV2 and J is TRBJ2-5, with 9 bases aligning to TRBD2. The CDR3 has 15 amino acids. The V gene's germline CDR1 is SNHLY and CDR2 FYNNEI. The V gene end was trimmed by 1 base and the J gene end by 5 bases; junction bases not matched to a gene: 5. The CDR3 region has the DNA TGTGCCAGCAGTGAAGGGCTAGCGGGGCTTGAGACCCAGTACTTC. Protein product: CASSEGLAGLETQYF.

This clone was seen more than once but under ten times. This chain uses TRBV7-9 with TRBJ1-5; TRBD1 is a possible D gene (5 bases). There are 13 residues in the CDR3. Trimming cost V 3 bases and J 5 bases, with 8 bases left between them. Germline assignment: CDR1 SEHNR and CDR2 FQNEAQ (reference sequence). CDR3 residues: CASSFQGDQPQHF. The CDR3 DNA reads as TGTGCCAGCAGCTTTCAGGGAGATCAGCCCCAGCATTTT.

In its sample, this clone was seen a few times. The chain has TRBV9 and TRBJ2-5; a possible D gene is TRBD2 (6 bases). There are 13 residues in the CDR3. The germline gives CDR1 SGDLS, CDR2 YYNGEE. Trimming removed 2 bases from V and 5 bases from J, with 10 bases in between. The CDR3 DNA sequence: TGTGCCAGCAGCGTCCTAGCGAGTGAGACCCAGTACTTC. As protein: CASSVLASETQYF. The entire variable domain, with the rest obtained from reference TRBV9 and TRBJ2-5, is as follows: DSGVTQTPKHLITATGQRVTLRCSPRSGDLSVYWYQQSLDQGLQFLIQYYNGEERAKGNILERFSAQQFPDLHSELNLSSLELGDSALYFCASSVLASETQYFGPGTRLLVL.

This clone was detected a few times. The V gene is TRBV19, the J gene TRBJ1-5; D is perhaps TRBD1 (5 bases). V lost 8 bases, J lost 2 bases, and 13 bases lay in between. In germline, CDR1 is LNHDA, CDR2 SQIVND (reference sequence). This CDR3 is 14 amino acids long. In nucleotides, the CDR3 is TGTGCCAGTGATCTGGGAGGGGGCAATCAGCCCCAGCATTTT. Encoded protein: CASDLGGGNQPQHF. The full variable domain, its missing parts supplied by reference TRBV19 and TRBJ1-5, is DGGITQSPKYLFRKEGQNVTLSCEQNLNHDAMYWYRQDPGQGLRLIYYSQIVNDFQKGDIAEGYSVSREKKESFPLTVTSAQKNPTAFYLCASDLGGGNQPQHFGDGTRLSIL.

This clone was counted between two and nine times. The chain employs TRBV28 and TRBJ2-3; no clear D. Trimming stripped 2 bases from V and 4 bases from J, with 1 base between. CDR1 and CDR2 (germline): MDHEN, SYDVKM. The CDR3 sequence is 11 residues long. The CDR3 sequence is CASSLPDTQYF. As DNA, the CDR3 is TGTGCCAGCAGTTTACCAGATACGCAGTATTTT.

This chain joins TRBV4-3 and TRBJ1-2; D call uncertain. Germline V lookup: CDR1 LGHNA, CDR2 YSLEER. Trimming took 5 bases from V and 0 from J, leaving 7 bases between them. The CDR3 sequence is 13 residues long. DNA of the CDR3: TGCGCCAGCAGCACACACACTAACTATGGCTACACCTTC. Translating it yields CASSTHTNYGYTF.